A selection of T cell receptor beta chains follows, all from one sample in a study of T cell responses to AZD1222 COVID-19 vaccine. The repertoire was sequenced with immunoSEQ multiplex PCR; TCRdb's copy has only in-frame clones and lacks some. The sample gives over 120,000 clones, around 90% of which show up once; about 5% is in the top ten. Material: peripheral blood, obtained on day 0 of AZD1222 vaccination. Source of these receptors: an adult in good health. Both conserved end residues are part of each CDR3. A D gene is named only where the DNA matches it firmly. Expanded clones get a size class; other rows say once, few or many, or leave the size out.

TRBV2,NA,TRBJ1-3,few,TGTGCCAGCAGTTCAACAGGAGGCTCTGGAAACACCATATATTTT,CASSSTGGSGNTIYF
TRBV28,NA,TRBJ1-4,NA,TGTGCCAGCTTTAATGGAGGGGCATCAACTAATGAAAAACTGTTTTTT,CASFNGGASTNEKLFF
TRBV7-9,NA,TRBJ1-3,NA,TGTGCCAGCAGCATCTTCAGGGTAGCGGGAGGAAACACCATATATTTT,CASSIFRVAGGNTIYF
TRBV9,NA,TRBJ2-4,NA,TGTGCCAGCAGCGTGTACACCTCGAGGAACATTCAGTACTTC,CASSVYTSRNIQYF
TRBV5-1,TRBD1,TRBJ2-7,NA,TGCGCCAGCAGCTTCGGGACAGGGGTATACGAGCAGTACTTC,CASSFGTGVYEQYF
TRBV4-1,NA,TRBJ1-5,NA,TGCGCCAGCAGCCAAGTGGGGCAGCCCCAGCATTTT,CASSQVGQPQHF
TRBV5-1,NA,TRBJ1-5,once,TGCGCCAGGGGGAGCCTCAATCAGCCCCAGCATTTT,CARGSLNQPQHF
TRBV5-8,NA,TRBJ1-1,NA,TGTGCCAGCAGCTTTCAGGCCGGAGGGTACGTCACTGAAGCTTTCTTT,CASSFQAGGYVTEAFF
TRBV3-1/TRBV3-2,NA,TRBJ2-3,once,TGTGCCAGCAGCGAAACCCCATTGGATACGCAGTATTTT,CASSETPLDTQYF
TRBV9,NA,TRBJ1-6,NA,TGTGCCAGCAGCGCCCGGTCCGAGGGTTCACCCCTCCACTTT,CASSARSEGSPLHF
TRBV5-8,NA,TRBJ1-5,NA,TGTGCCAGCAAGCTTAGTCCGGGAAATCAGCCCCAGCATTTT,CASKLSPGNQPQHF
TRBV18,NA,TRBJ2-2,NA,TGTGCCAGCTCACCCGGACATCGGAACACCGGGGAGCTGTTTTTT,CASSPGHRNTGELFF
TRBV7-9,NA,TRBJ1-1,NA,TGTGCCAGCAGCTCCATTTCAGGGGTGTGGAACACTGAAGCTTTCTTT,CASSSISGVWNTEAFF
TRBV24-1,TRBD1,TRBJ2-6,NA,TGTGCCACCAGTGACCAAAGCCCCCAGGGGAACAGGGGGAGCTCTGGGGCCAACGTCCTGACTTTC,CATSDQSPQGNRGSSGANVLTF